Below are 28 T cell receptor beta chains sequenced from a single sample in a study of CD8 T cells in Susac syndrome. Reverse transcription used about 0.5 to 1 ug RNA and random hexamers. MiXCR, applied by TCRdb to the immunoSEQ multiplex PCR reads, yields one record per CDR3 protein. This table has some 220,000 distinct CDR3 sequences, 95% appearing once. Sequenced material: CD4+ T cells from PBMCs. The receptors shown here come from a human donor with multiple sclerosis.

The gene calls are TRBV28 and TRBJ2-5; tentatively, D is TRBD1 or TRBD2 (5 bases each). The length of the CDR3 is 13 residues. The germline V gene has CDR1 MDHEN and CDR2 SYDVKM. V lost 8 bases and J lost 10, with 20 bases in between. This CDR3 reads CASSRGAGGDQYF. CDR3 bases: TGTGCCAGCTCCCGGGGCGCGGGCGGCGACCAGTACTTC.

The chain couples TRBV2 to TRBJ1-2, with D possibly matching TRBD1 (6 bases). V shed 6 bases and J shed 8 bases, with 16 bases lying between them. Germline V CDR1 and CDR2: SNHLY, FYNNEI. This CDR3 is 13 amino acids long. CDR3 amino acids: CASRSQGYGGYTF. The CDR3 DNA is TGTGCCAGCAGATCACAGGGCTATGGAGGCTACACCTTC.

The chain carries TRBV19 and TRBJ2-7; maybe TRBD1 (5 bases). The CDR3 totals 15 residues. Germline-derived CDR1 and CDR2 are LNHDA and SQIVND (reference sequence). The V end lost 3 bases, the J end lost 0 bases, and 12 bases lay between the germline ends. For the CDR3, the DNA is TGTGCCAGTAGTATGAGTGGGGCAAGCTCCTACGAGCAGTACTTC. This gives the protein CASSMSGASSYEQYF.

V is TRBV2 and J is TRBJ1-6; D possibly corresponds to TRBD1 (6 bases). The CDR3 is made up of 16 amino acids. CDR1 is SNHLY, CDR2 FYNNEI, per germline. Trimming left V 6 bases short and J 0 bases short, with 12 bases between. CDR3 sequence (DNA): TGTGCCAGCAGGGGGGACACAGGCTCCTATAATTCACCCCTCCACTTT. Amino acids: CASRGDTGSYNSPLHF.

This chain uses TRBV28 with TRBJ1-2; a possible D gene is TRBD1 (6 bases). The germline gives CDR1 MDHEN, CDR2 SYDVKM. Trimming left V 3 bases short and J 10 bases short, with 9 bases between. The CDR3 length is 11 residues. The DNA for the CDR3 is TGTGCCAGCAGTTTTAACAGGGACTACACCTTC. Translated: CASSFNRDYTF.

V gene TRBV30 combines with J gene TRBJ2-7; D is possibly TRBD1 or TRBD2 (5 bases each). The ends were cut back, 2 bases at V and 2 bases at J, with 10 bases in the middle. CDR1 and CDR2 (germline): GTSNPN, SVGIG (reference sequence). The CDR3 covers 13 residues. The CDR3 loop is CAWSRDGTYEQYF. The CDR3 DNA is TGTGCCTGGAGTAGGGACGGGACCTACGAGCAGTACTTC.

The chain couples TRBV5-1 to TRBJ2-3, with D tentatively TRBD2 (6 bases). Trimming left V 1 base short and J 4 bases short, with 13 bases between. The CDR3 extends over 15 amino acids. From germline, CDR1 is SGHRS and CDR2 YFSETQ. The CDR3 loop reads CASSLMGGRADTQYF. The CDR3 DNA sequence: TGCGCCAGCAGCTTGATGGGAGGACGCGCAGATACGCAGTATTTT.

The chain has TRBV28 and TRBJ1-2; D remains unclear. Per germline, CDR1 MDHEN and CDR2 SYDVKM. Trimming cost V 4 bases and J 8 bases, with 17 bases left between them. The CDR3 runs to 14 residues. CDR3 nucleotide sequence: TGTGCCAGCAGTTCCCGGCCCCATCAATGGGGCTACACCTTC. Translating it yields CASSSRPHQWGYTF.

The chain is built from TRBV20-1 and TRBJ1-6; possible D gene TRBD1, 5 bases. The CDR3 consists of 13 residues. Looked up from germline, CDR1 is DFQATT and CDR2 is SNEGSKA (reference sequence). The V and J ends lost 5 bases and 6 bases respectively, with 11 bases between them. This CDR3 reads CSALQGGNSPLHF. CDR3 nucleotide sequence: TGCAGTGCTCTTCAGGGTGGTAATTCACCCCTCCACTTT.

The chain couples TRBV7-2 to TRBJ2-1; D is unresolved. The germline V and J ends were trimmed by 4 bases and 4 bases, with 17 bases remaining between them. Looked up from germline, CDR1 is SGHTA and CDR2 is FQGNSA. The CDR3 is 16 residues long. The CDR3 DNA reads TGTGCCAGCAGCTCCAGACTTCGAAAAACATACAATGAGCAGTTCTTC. Its protein is CASSSRLRKTYNEQFF.

The chain links TRBV18 to TRBJ2-6; no definite D call. CDR1 is KGHSH, CDR2 LQKENI, per germline. V lost 7 bases and J lost 3, with 10 bases in between. The length of the CDR3 is 14 residues. The CDR3 loop reads CASYPDGGANVLTF. The CDR3 DNA reads as TGTGCCAGCTATCCGGATGGTGGGGCCAACGTCCTGACTTTC.

The chain uses TRBV12-3 or TRBV12-4 and TRBJ2-7, with D possibly matching TRBD1 (5 bases). This CDR3 region has 15 residues. Deletions cut 1 base from V and 5 bases from J, with 15 bases between. The CDR3, as DNA: TGTGCCAGCAGTTTAGGGGGCGGCCGGGCCCACGAGCAGTACTTC. This translates into CASSLGGGRAHEQYF.

This rearrangement joins TRBV6-5 to TRBJ2-2; no reliable D call. V was shortened by 2 bases and J by 0 bases, with 7 bases between the two germline ends. Germline V gives CDR1 MNHEY, CDR2 SVGAGI. The CDR3 extends over 15 amino acids. CDR3 nucleotide sequence: TGTGCCAGCAGTTACCGTGAACCGAACACCGGGGAGCTGTTTTTT. Translation gives CASSYREPNTGELFF.

The rearrangement uses TRBV3-1 and TRBJ2-1, with TRBD1 identical over 7 bases. CDR1 LGHDT and CDR2 YNNKEL come from the germline V gene (reference sequence). Trimming at V came to 0 bases and at J to 3 bases, leaving 5 bases not matched to a gene. This CDR3 is built from 16 residues. CDR3 in amino acids: CASSQDRSGGYNEQFF. DNA of the CDR3: TGTGCCAGCAGCCAAGATCGTTCAGGGGGCTACAATGAGCAGTTCTTC.

This sequence joins TRBV20-1 and TRBJ2-7, with 9 nucleotides matching TRBD2. The germline gives CDR1 DFQATT, CDR2 SNEGSKA (reference sequence). V shed 0 bases and J 5 bases; nucleotides not matched to a gene: 5. The CDR3 totals 14 residues. The CDR3 region is CSARDVAGVHEQYF. As DNA, the CDR3 is TGCAGTGCTAGAGATGTAGCGGGAGTACACGAGCAGTACTTC.

This sequence joins TRBV5-1 and TRBJ2-5; D gene unclear. Germline assignment: CDR1 SGHRS and CDR2 YFSETQ. Trimming stripped 5 bases from V and 1 base from J, with 15 bases between. This CDR3 has 15 amino acids. This CDR3 reads CASRRGGVGQETQYF. The DNA of the CDR3 is TGCGCCAGCAGGAGAGGTGGGGTGGGCCAAGAGACCCAGTACTTC.

This chain connects TRBV5-1 to TRBJ2-5, with a tentative D call TRBD2 (6 bases). CDR1 and CDR2 (germline): SGHRS, YFSETQ. The CDR3 is 15 residues long. Between the trimmed V and J ends, which lost 2 bases and 1 base, there was a span of 12 bases. CDR3 in amino acids: CASSFGRRGQETQYF. CDR3 in DNA: TGCGCCAGCAGCTTCGGGAGACGGGGCCAAGAGACCCAGTACTTC.

The chain employs TRBV29-1 and TRBJ2-1; TRBD1 matches 8 bases. The V segment lost 4 bases and the J segment 4 bases; nucleotides outside the gene matches: 12. The CDR3 consists of 16 residues. Germline loops: CDR1 SQVTM, CDR2 ANQGSEA. The CDR3 coding sequence is TGCAGCGTTGCGGGCAGGGGGCGGCGCGGATACAATGAGCAGTTCTTC. Residues: CSVAGRGRRGYNEQFF.

This clonotype was observed a handful of times. The rearrangement links TRBV3-1 to TRBJ2-1; 7 bases map to TRBD2. The J segment lost 4 bases and the V segment lost 1 base, leaving 4 bases of the junction unmatched. CDR1 and CDR2 from the germline V gene are LGHDT and YNNKEL (reference sequence). The CDR3 is 15 amino acids. CDR3 sequence: CASSQVAGGYNEQFF. CDR3 nucleotides: TGTGCCAGCAGCCAAGTAGCGGGTGGATACAATGAGCAGTTCTTC.

The chain has TRBV20-1 and TRBJ2-1, with 13 bases identical to TRBD2. Per the germline V gene, CDR1 is DFQATT and CDR2 is SNEGSKA (reference sequence). This CDR3 has 19 amino acids. After removal of 0 bases from V and 5 bases from J, the junction contained 13 bases not matched to a gene. CDR3 sequence: CSARDPWTSGGRYDNEQFF. Written as DNA, the CDR3 is TGCAGTGCTAGAGATCCGTGGACTAGCGGGGGTCGGTACGACAATGAGCAGTTCTTC.

This clonotype was recorded only once. DNA of the CDR3: TGCGCCAGCATCCTAGGAGAGACCAGCTACGAGCAGTACTTC. The encoded protein is CASILGETSYEQYF. The chain recombines TRBV23-1 with TRBJ2-7; no clear D. TRBV23-1 is placed among ORFs of uncertain function. The CDR3 sequence is 14 residues long. Trimming took 7 bases from V and 3 from J, leaving 16 bases between them.

The J gene is TRBJ1-1, the V gene TRBV27; D unresolved. The CDR3 has 14 residues. CDR1 and CDR2 from the germline V gene are MNHEY and SMNVEV (reference sequence). Between the trimmed V and J ends, which lost 3 bases and 3 bases, there was a span of 11 bases. The CDR3 sequence is CASSLEGMDTEAFF. CDR3 coding DNA: TGTGCCAGCAGTTTGGAGGGAATGGACACTGAAGCTTTCTTT.

This clonotype was counted a few times. This chain connects TRBV6-2 or TRBV6-3 to TRBJ2-5; D uncertain. The CDR3 covers 12 residues. The V and J ends lost 5 bases and 5 bases respectively, with 9 bases between them. The germline CDR1 and CDR2 sequences are MNHEY and SVGEGT. Written as DNA, the CDR3 is TGTGCCAGCAGTCTACAATGGGAGACCCAGTACTTC. The encoded protein is CASSLQWETQYF.

The chain employs TRBV29-1 and TRBJ1-2; no firm D call. The V end lost 5 bases, the J end lost 2 bases, and 6 bases lay between the germline ends. The CDR3 covers 11 residues. Germline values: CDR1 SQVTM, CDR2 ANQGSEA. In DNA form, the CDR3 reads TGCAGCGTTCGGGAGAACTATGGCTACACCTTC. Its translation is CSVRENYGYTF.

This clonotype came up once. CDR3 protein: CSVEDPAASGGYTF. The CDR3 DNA is TGCAGCGTTGAAGACCCGGCGGCCTCGGGGGGCTACACCTTC. J is TRBJ1-2 and V is TRBV29-1; D is uncertain. The CDR3 has 14 amino acids. Trimming stripped 0 bases from V and 8 bases from J, with 16 bases between. Per the germline V gene, CDR1 is SQVTM and CDR2 is ANQGSEA.

This clonotype is a singleton in its sample. The chain uses TRBV3-1 and TRBJ2-7, with D unresolved. CDR1 LGHDT and CDR2 YNNKEL come from the germline V gene (reference sequence). There are 13 residues in the CDR3. V was shortened by 0 bases and J by 7 bases, with 10 bases between the two germline ends. The DNA for the CDR3 is TGTGCCAGCAGCCAAGACGCCTCCCTGGAGCAGTACTTC. Protein sequence: CASSQDASLEQYF.

V and J are TRBV12-3 or TRBV12-4 and TRBJ2-5, with D unclear. V lost 5 bases, J lost 2 bases, and 3 bases lay in between. This CDR3 region has 11 residues. This CDR3 is CASSKQETQYF. The CDR3 nucleotides read TGTGCCAGCAGTAAACAAGAGACCCAGTACTTC.

This clonotype came up once. V gene TRBV7-2 combines with J gene TRBJ2-2; 12 bases line up with TRBD2. CDR1 is SGHTA and CDR2 is FQGNSA in the germline V gene. Trimming removed 4 bases from V and 6 bases from J; junction bases left unmatched: 6. The CDR3 contains 16 residues. The CDR3 loop is CASSSSGGAPAGELFF. The DNA of the CDR3 is TGTGCCAGCAGCTCTAGCGGGGGGGCCCCGGCCGGGGAGCTGTTTTTT.